This T cell receptor (beta chain) originates from a study of blood T cell repertoires in COVID-19. V was clipped by 6 bases and J by 4 bases; unmatched bases: 9. CDR3 length: 15 amino acids. The germline V gene encodes CDR1 MDHEN and CDR2 SYDVKM. Sequencing was performed with immunoSEQ multiplex PCR; in TCRdb, only in-frame clones are kept and a portion is missing. Counted here are roughly 43,000 clones, 80% to 90% occurring once; the ten biggest clones make up around a sixth. The sequencing sample was made of peripheral blood. V and J are TRBV28 and TRBJ2-7; 10 bases align to TRBD1. The receptor comes from a man between 65 and 85 years old with active COVID-19. The CDR3 protein is CASSENPGQGYEQYF. In nucleotides, the CDR3 is TGTGCCAGCAGCGAAAACCCGGGACAGGGGTACGAGCAGTACTTC.